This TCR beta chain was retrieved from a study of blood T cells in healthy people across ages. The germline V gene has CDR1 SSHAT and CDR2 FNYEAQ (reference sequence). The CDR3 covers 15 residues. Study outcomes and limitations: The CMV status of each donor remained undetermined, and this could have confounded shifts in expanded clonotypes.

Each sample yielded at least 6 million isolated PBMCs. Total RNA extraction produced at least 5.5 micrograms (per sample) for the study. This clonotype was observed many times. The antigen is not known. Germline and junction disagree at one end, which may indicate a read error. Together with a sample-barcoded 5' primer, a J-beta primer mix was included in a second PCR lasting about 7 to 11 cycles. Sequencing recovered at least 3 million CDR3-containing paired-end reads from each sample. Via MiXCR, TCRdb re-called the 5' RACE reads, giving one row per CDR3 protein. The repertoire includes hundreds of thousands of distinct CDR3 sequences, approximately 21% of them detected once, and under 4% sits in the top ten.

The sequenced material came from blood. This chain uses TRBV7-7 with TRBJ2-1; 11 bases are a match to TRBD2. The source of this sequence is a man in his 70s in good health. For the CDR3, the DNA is TGTGCTAGCAGCTTACTAGCGGGAGCTGGTAATGAGCAGTTCTTC. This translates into CASSLLAGAGNEQFF. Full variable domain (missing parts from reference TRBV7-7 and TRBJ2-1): GAGVSQSPRYKVTKRGQDVTLRCDPISSHATLYWYQQALGQGPEFLTYFNYEAQPDKSGLPSDRFSAERPEGSISTLTIQRTEQRDSAMYRCASSLLAGAGNEQFFGPGTRLTVL.